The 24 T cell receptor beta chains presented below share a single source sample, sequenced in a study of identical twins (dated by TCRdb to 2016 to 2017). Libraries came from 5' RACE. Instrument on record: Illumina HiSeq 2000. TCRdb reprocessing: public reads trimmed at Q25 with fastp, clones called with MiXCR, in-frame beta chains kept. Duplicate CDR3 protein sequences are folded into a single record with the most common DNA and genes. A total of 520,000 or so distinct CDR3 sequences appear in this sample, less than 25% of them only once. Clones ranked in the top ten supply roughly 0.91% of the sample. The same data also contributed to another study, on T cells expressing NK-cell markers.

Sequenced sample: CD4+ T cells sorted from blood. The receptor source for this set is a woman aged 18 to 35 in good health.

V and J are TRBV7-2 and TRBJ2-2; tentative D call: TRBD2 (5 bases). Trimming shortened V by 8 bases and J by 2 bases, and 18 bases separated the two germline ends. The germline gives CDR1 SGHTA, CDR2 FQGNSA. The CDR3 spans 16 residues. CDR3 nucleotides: TGTGCCAGCCTTCCGGAAGGGAGAATAAACACCGGGGAGCTGTTTTTT. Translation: CASLPEGRINTGELFF.

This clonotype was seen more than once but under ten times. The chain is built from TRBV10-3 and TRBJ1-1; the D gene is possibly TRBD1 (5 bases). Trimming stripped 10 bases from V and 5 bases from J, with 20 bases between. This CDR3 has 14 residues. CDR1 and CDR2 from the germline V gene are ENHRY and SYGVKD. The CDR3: CATVRDGGGTEAFF. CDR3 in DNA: TGTGCCACTGTGCGGGACGGGGGAGGGACTGAAGCTTTCTTT.

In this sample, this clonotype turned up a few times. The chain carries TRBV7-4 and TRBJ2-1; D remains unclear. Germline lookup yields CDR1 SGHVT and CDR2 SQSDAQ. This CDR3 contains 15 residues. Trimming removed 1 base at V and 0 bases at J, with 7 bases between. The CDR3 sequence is CASSLGKSSYNEQFF. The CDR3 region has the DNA TGTGCCAGCAGCTTAGGCAAAAGCTCCTACAATGAGCAGTTCTTC.

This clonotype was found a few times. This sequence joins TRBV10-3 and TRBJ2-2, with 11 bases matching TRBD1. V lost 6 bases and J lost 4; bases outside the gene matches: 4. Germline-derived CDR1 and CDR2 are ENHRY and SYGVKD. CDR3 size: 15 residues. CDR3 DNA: TGTGCCATCAGCGGACAGGGGGCAGGCACCGGGGAGCTGTTTTTT. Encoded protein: CAISGQGAGTGELFF.

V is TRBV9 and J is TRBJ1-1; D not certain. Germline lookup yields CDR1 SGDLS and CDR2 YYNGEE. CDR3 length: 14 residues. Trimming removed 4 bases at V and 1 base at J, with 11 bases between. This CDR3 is CASSPRPENTEAFF. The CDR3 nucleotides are TGTGCCAGCAGCCCAAGACCCGAGAACACTGAAGCTTTCTTT. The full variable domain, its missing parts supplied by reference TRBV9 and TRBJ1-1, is DSGVTQTPKHLITATGQRVTLRCSPRSGDLSVYWYQQSLDQGLQFLIQYYNGEERAKGNILERFSAQQFPDLHSELNLSSLELGDSALYFCASSPRPENTEAFFGQGTRLTVV.

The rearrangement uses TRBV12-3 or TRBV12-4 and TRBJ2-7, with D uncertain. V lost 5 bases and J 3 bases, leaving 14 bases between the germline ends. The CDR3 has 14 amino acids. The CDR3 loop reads CASSQNGVRYEQYF. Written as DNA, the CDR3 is TGTGCCAGCAGTCAAAATGGCGTTCGCTACGAGCAGTACTTC.

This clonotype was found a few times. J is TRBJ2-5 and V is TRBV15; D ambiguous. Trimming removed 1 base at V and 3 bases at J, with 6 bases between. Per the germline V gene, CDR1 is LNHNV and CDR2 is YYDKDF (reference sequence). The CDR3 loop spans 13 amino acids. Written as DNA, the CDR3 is TGTGCCACCAGCAGAGCTTTTGAAGAGACCCAGTACTTC. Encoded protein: CATSRAFEETQYF.

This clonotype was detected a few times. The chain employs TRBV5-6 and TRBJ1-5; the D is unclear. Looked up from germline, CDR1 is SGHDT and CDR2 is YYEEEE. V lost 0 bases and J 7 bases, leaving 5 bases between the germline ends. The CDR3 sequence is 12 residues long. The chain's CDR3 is CASSLGEQPQHF. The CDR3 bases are TGTGCCAGCAGCTTGGGGGAGCAGCCCCAGCATTTT.

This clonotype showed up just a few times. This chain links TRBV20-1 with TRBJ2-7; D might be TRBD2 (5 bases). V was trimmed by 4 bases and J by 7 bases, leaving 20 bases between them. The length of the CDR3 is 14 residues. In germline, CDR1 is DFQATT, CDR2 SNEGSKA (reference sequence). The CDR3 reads CSAKFVGVPKEQYF. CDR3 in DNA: TGCAGTGCTAAGTTCGTGGGAGTACCGAAGGAGCAGTACTTC.

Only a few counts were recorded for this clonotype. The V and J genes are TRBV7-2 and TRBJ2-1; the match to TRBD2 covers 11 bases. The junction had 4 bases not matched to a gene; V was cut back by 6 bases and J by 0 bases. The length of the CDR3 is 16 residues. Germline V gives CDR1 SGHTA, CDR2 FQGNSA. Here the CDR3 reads CASSYSGRASYNEQFF. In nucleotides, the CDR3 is TGTGCCAGCAGTTATAGCGGGAGGGCCTCCTACAATGAGCAGTTCTTC. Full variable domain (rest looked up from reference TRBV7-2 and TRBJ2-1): GAGVSQSPSNKVTEKGKDVELRCDPISGHTALYWYRQSLGQGLEFLIYFQGNSAPDKSGLPSDRFSAERTGGSVSTLTIQRTQQEDSAVYLCASSYSGRASYNEQFFGPGTRLTVL.

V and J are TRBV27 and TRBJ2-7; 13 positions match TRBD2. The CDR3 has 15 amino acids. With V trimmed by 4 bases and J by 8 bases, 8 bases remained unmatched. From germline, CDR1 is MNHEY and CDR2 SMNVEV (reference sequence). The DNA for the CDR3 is TGTGCCAGCAGTTCCGCACTAGCGGGAGGGGGGCAGCAGTACTTC. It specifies CASSSALAGGGQQYF.

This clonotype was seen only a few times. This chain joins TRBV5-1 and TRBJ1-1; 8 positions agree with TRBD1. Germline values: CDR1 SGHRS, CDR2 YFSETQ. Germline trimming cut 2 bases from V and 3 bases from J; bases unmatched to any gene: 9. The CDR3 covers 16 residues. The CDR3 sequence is CASSFAGGNKYTEAFF. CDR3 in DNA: TGCGCCAGCAGCTTCGCAGGGGGCAACAAATACACTGAAGCTTTCTTT.

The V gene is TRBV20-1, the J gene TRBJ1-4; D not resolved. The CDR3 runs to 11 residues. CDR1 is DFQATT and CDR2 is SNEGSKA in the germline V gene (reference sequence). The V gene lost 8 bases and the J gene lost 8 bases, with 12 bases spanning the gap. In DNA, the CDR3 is TGCAGTACGTCCCATGGGGAAAAACTGTTTTTT. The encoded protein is CSTSHGEKLFF.

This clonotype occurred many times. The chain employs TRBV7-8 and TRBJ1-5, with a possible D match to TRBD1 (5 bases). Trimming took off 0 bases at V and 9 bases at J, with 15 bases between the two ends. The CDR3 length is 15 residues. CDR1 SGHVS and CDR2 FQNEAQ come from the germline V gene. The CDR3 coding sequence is TGTGCCAGCAGCTTAGCACCAGGGCGGGATTCGCCCCAGCATTTT. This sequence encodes CASSLAPGRDSPQHF.

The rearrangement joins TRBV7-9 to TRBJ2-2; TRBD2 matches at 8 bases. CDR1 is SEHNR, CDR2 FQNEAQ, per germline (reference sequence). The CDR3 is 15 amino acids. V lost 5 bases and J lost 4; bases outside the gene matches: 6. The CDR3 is CASSRTSLSTGELFF. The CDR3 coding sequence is TGTGCCAGCAGCCGGACTAGCCTGAGCACCGGGGAGCTGTTTTTT.

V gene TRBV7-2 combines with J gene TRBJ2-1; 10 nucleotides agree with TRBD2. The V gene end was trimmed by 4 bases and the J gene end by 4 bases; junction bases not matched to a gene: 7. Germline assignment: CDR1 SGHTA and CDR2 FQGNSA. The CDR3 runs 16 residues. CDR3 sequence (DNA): TGTGCCAGCAGCTCCCGGACTAGCGGAGCATACAATGAGCAGTTCTTC. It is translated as CASSSRTSGAYNEQFF. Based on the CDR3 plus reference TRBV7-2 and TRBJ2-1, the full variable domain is GAGVSQSPSNKVTEKGKDVELRCDPISGHTALYWYRQSLGQGLEFLIYFQGNSAPDKSGLPSDRFSAERTGGSVSTLTIQRTQQEDSAVYLCASSSRTSGAYNEQFFGPGTRLTVL.

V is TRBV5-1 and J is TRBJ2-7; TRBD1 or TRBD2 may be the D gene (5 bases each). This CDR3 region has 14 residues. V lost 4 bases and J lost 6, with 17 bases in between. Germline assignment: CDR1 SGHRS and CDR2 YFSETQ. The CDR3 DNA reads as TGCGCCAGCAGCCCCTCCGACGGGGCCGGCGAGCAGTACTTC. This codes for CASSPSDGAGEQYF.

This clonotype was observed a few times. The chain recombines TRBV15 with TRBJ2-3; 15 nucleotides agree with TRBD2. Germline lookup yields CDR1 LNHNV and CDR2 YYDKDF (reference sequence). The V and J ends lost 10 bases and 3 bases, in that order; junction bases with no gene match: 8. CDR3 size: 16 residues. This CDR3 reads CAIGTSGRRGTDTQYF. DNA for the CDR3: TGTGCCATAGGGACTAGCGGGAGGAGGGGAACAGATACGCAGTATTTT.

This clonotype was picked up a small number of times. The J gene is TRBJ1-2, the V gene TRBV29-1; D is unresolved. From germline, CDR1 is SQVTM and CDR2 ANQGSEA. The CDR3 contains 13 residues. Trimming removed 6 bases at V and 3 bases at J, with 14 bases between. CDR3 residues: CSVVVSRDYGYTF. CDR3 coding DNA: TGCAGCGTCGTAGTGTCGAGGGACTATGGCTACACCTTC.

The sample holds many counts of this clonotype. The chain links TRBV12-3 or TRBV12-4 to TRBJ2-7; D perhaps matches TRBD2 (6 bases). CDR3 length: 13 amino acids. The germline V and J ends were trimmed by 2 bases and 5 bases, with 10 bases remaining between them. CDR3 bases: TGTGCCAGCAGTTTAAACGGAGGGGACGAGCAGTACTTC. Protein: CASSLNGGDEQYF.

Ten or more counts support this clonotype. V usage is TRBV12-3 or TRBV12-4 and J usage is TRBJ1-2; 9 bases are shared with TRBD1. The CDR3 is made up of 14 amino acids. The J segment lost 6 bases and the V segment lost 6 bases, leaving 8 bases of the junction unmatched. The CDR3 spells CASSPTGGGDGYTF. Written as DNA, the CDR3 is TGTGCCAGCAGCCCAACAGGGGGCGGGGATGGCTACACCTTC.

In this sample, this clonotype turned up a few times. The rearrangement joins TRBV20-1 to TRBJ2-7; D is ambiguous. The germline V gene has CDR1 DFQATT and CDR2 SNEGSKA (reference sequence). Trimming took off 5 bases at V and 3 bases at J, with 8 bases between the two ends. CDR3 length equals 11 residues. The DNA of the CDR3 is TGCAGTGCTGGAGCAAGCTACGAGCAGTACTTC. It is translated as CSAGASYEQYF.

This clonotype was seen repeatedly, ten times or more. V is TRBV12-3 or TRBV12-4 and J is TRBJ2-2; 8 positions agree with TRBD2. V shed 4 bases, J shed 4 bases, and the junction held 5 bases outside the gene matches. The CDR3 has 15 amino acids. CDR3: CASSSGTRITGELFF. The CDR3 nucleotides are TGTGCCAGCAGTTCCGGGACTAGAATCACCGGGGAGCTGTTTTTT.

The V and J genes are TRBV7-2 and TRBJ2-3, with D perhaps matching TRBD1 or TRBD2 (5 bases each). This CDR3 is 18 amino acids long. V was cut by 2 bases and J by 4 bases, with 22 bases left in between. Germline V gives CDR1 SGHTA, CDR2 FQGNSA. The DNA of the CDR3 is TGTGCCAGCAGCTTATCGGTCCCCCGGGGCCAAGGGGCAGATACGCAGTATTTT. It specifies CASSLSVPRGQGADTQYF.